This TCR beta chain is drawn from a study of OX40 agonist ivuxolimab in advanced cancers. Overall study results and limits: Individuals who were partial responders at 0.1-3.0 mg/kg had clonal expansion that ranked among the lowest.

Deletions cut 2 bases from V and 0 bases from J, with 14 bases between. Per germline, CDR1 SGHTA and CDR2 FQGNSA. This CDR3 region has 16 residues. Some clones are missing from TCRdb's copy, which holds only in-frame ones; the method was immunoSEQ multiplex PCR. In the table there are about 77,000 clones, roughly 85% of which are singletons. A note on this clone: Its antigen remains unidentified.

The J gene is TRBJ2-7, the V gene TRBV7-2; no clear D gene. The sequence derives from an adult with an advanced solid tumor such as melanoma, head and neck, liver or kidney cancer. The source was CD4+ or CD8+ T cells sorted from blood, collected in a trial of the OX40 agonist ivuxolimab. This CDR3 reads CASSLSSSSSSYEQYF. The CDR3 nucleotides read TGTGCCAGCAGCTTAAGTTCCAGCTCAAGCTCCTACGAGCAGTACTTC. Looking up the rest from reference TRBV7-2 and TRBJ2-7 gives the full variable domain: GAGVSQSPSNKVTEKGKDVELRCDPISGHTALYWYRQSLGQGLEFLIYFQGNSAPDKSGLPSDRFSAERTGGSVSTLTIQRTQQEDSAVYLCASSLSSSSSSYEQYFGPGTRLTVT.